What follows is one T cell receptor (beta chain) and its context. The data derive from a study of blood T cell repertoires in COVID-19. The germline CDR1 and CDR2 sequences are SGHRS and YFSETQ. Trimming stripped 0 bases from V and 0 bases from J, with 6 bases between. CDR3 length: 15 residues. The assay was immunoSEQ multiplex PCR, and TCRdb's table has in-frame clones only and misses some. The data hold roughly 150,000 clones, with roughly 80% observed a single time. This receptor was obtained from a man aged 60-69 years with acute or convalescent COVID-19. Sequencing used peripheral blood. The chain is built from TRBV5-1 and TRBJ2-2, with D possibly matching TRBD2 (5 bases). The CDR3 loop is CASSLERPNTGELFF. CDR3 nucleotide sequence: TGCGCCAGCAGCTTGGAGCGGCCGAACACCGGGGAGCTGTTTTTT.